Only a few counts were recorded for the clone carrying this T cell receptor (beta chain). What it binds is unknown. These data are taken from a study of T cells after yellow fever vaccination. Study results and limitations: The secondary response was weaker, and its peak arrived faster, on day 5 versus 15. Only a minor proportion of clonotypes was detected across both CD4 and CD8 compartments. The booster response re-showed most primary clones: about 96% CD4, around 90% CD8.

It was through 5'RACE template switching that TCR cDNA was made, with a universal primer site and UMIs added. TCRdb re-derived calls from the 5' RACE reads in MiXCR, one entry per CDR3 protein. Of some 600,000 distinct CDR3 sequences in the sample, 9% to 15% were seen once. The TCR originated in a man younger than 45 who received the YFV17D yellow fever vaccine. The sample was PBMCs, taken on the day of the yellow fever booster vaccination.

Here the CDR3 DNA reads TGCAGTGCTAGGGACAGATCCTACGAGCAGTACTTC. Amino acid sequence: CSARDRSYEQYF. J is TRBJ2-7 and V is TRBV20-1, with D maybe TRBD1 (6 bases). Germline-derived CDR1 and CDR2 are DFQATT and SNEGSKA (reference sequence). The CDR3 has 12 residues. V was shortened by 3 bases and J by 1 base, with 7 bases between the two germline ends.